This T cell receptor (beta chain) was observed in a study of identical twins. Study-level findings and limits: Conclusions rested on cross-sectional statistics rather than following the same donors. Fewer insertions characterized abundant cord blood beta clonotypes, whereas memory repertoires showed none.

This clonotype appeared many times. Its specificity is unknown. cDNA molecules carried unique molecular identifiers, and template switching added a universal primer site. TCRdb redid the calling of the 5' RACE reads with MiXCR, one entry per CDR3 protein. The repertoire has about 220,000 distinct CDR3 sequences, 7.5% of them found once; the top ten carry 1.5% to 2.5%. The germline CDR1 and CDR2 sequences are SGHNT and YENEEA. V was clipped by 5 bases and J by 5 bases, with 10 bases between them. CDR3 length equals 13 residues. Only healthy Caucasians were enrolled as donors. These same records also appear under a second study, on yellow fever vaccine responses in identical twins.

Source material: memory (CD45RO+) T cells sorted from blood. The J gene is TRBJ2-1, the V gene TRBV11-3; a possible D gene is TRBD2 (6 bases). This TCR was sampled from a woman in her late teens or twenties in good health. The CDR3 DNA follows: TGTGCCAGCAGCCGCGGGATCCACAATGAGCAGTTCTTC. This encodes CASSRGIHNEQFF.